This record covers a single T cell receptor beta chain. Antigen unknown. 60 Vbeta and 13 Jbeta primers were used in PCR. TCRdb's copy holds only in-frame clones and misses some; the assay was immunoSEQ multiplex PCR. The profile covers approximately 220,000 clones, with 75% appearing a single time and 1.5% to 2% taken by the ten largest. The entry originates in a study of cytomegalovirus exposure and HLA in healthy donors. The study, taken as a whole, reports: Clonal expansion, a later analysis showed, was greater in HLA-associated TCR beta chains than in equally common others.

This clonotype was sampled from a woman aged 25 to 39 in good health and CMV-seronegative. Sample: PBMCs.

The CDR3 DNA follows: TGTGCCAGCAGCTGGGGACTAGCGGGAGGCGAGCAGTACTTC. It specifies CASSWGLAGGEQYF. This chain uses TRBV5-6 with TRBJ2-7; 15 nucleotides agree with TRBD2. The CDR3 is 14 residues long. The germline V gene has CDR1 SGHDT and CDR2 YYEEEE. Trimming cost V 3 bases and J 6 bases; bases outside gene matches: 1.